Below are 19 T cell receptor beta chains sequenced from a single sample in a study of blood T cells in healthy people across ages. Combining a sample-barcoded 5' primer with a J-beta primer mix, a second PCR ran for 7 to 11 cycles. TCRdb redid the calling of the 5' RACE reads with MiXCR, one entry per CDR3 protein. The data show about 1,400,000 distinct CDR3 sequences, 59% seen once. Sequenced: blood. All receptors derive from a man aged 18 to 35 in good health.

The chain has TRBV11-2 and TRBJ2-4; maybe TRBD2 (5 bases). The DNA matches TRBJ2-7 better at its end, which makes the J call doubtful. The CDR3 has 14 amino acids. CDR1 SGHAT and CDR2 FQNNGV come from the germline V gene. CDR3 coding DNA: TGTGCCAGCAGCTTAGGGGAGCGAGCCTACGAGCAGTACTTC. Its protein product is CASSLGERAYEQYF.

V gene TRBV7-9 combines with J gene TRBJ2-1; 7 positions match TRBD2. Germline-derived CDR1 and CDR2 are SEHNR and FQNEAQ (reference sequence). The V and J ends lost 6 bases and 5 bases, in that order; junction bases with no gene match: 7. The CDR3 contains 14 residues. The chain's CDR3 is CASSRGTNHNEQFF. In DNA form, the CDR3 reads TGTGCCAGCAGTCGTGGGACTAACCACAATGAGCAGTTCTTC.

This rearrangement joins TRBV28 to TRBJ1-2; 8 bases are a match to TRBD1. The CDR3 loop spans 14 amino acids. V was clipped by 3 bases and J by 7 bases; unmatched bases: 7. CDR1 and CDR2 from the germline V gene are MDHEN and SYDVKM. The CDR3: CASSFVGQGGGYTF. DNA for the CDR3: TGTGCCAGCAGTTTTGTTGGACAGGGTGGTGGCTACACCTTC.

CDR3 protein: CASSRRTVATNEKLFF. The CDR3 DNA is TGTGCCAGCAGCCGAAGGACAGTTGCAACTAATGAAAAACTGTTTTTT. This chain uses TRBV7-2 with TRBJ1-4, with D possibly TRBD1 on 6 matching bases. V was pared by 5 bases and J by 0 bases, with 13 bases between. CDR3 length: 16 residues. Germline CDR1 reads SGHTA; CDR2 reads FQGNSA. Combining the CDR3 with reference TRBV7-2 and TRBJ1-4 gives the whole variable domain GAGVSQSPSNKVTEKGKDVELRCDPISGHTALYWYRQSLGQGLEFLIYFQGNSAPDKSGLPSDRFSAERTGGSVSTLTIQRTQQEDSAVYLCASSRRTVATNEKLFFGSGTQLSVL.

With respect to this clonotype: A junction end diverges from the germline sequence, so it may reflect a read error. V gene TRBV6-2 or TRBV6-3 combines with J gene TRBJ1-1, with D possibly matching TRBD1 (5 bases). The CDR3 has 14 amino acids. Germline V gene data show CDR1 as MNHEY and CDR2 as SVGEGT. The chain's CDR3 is CASTRVSMNTEAFF. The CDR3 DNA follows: TGTGCTAGCACCAGGGTTTCCATGAACACTGAAGCTTTCTTT.

The CDR3 loop reads CSARAWGGRGYEQYF. The DNA for the CDR3 is TGCAGTGCTAGAGCGTGGGGTGGCCGAGGCTACGAGCAGTACTTC. This sequence joins TRBV20-1 and TRBJ2-7, with no clear D. Germline CDR1 is DFQATT and CDR2 is SNEGSKA (reference sequence). V lost 1 base and J 3 bases, leaving 16 bases between the germline ends. The CDR3 has 15 amino acids.

CDR3 region: CATQPGQMSYSNYGYTF. CDR3 DNA sequence: TGTGCCACTCAACCCGGACAGATGTCTTATTCTAACTATGGCTACACCTTC. This chain joins TRBV27 and TRBJ1-2; weak D call: TRBD1 (6 bases). Trimming left V 10 bases short and J 0 bases short, with 24 bases between. CDR3 length equals 17 residues. The germline V gene encodes CDR1 MNHEY and CDR2 SMNVEV (reference sequence).

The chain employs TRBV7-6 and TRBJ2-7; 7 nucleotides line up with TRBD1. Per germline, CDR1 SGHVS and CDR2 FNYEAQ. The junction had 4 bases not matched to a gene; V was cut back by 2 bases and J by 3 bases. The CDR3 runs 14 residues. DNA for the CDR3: TGTGCCAGCAGCTTAAGGGGGCCCCACTACGAGCAGTACTTC. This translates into CASSLRGPHYEQYF. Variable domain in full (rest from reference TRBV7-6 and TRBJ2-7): GAGVSQSPRYKVTKRGQDVALRCDPISGHVSLYWYRQALGQGPEFLTYFNYEAQQDKSGLPNDRFSAERPEGSISTLTIQRTEQRDSAMYRCASSLRGPHYEQYFGPGTRLTVT.

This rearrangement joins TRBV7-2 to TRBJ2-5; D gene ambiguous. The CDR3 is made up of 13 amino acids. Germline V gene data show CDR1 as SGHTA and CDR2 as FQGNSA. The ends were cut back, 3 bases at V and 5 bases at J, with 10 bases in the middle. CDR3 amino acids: CASSFPTRETQYF. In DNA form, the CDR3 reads TGTGCCAGCAGCTTCCCTACACGGGAGACCCAGTACTTC.

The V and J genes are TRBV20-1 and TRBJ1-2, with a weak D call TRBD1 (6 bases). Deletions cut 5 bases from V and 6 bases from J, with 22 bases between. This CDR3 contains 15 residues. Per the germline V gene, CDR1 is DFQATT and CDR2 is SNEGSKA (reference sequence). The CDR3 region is CSASRAGEFGNGYTF. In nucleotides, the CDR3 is TGCAGTGCTTCTCGGGCAGGGGAGTTCGGGAATGGCTACACCTTC.

CDR3 protein: CASSSGTDEREQFF. In nucleotides, the CDR3 is TGCGCCAGCAGCTCAGGGACAGATGAGAGGGAGCAGTTCTTC. The chain employs TRBV5-1 and TRBJ2-1, with 7 bases fitting TRBD1. Germline V CDR1 and CDR2: SGHRS, YFSETQ. The CDR3 length is 14 residues. V dropped 3 bases and J dropped 10; count of bases not matched to a gene: 10. Complete variable domain (other parts from reference TRBV5-1 and TRBJ2-1): KAGVTQTPRYLIKTRGQQVTLSCSPISGHRSVSWYQQTPGQGLQFLFEYFSETQRNKGNFPGRFSGRQFSNSRSEMNVSTLELGDSALYLCASSSGTDEREQFFGPGTRLTVL.

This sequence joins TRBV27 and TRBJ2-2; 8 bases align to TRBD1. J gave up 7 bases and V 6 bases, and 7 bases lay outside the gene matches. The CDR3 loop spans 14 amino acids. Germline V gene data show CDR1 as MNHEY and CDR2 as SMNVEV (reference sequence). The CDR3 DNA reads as TGTGCCAGCAGCCCCGGACAGGGCCACGGGGAGCTGTTTTTT. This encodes CASSPGQGHGELFF.

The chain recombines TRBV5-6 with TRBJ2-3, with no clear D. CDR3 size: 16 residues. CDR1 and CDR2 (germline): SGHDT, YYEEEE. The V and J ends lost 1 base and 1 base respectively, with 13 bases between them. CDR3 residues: CASSLRFSQGTDTQYF. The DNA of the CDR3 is TGTGCCAGCAGCTTGCGATTTTCTCAGGGCACAGATACGCAGTATTTT.

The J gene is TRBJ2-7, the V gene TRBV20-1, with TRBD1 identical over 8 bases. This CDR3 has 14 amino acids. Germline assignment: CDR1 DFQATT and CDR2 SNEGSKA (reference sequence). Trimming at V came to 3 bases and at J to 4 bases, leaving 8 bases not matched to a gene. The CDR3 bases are TGCAGTGCTAGCATGCCGCGGACAGGGTACGAGCAGTACTTC. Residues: CSASMPRTGYEQYF.

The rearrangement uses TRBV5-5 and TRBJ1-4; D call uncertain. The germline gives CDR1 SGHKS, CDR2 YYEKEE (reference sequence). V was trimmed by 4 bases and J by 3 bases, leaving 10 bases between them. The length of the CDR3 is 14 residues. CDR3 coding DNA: TGTGCCAGCAGCCAAGCGGGCCCTAATGAAAAACTGTTTTTT. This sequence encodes CASSQAGPNEKLFF. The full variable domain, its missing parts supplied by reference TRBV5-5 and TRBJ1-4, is DAGVTQSPTHLIKTRGQQVTLRCSPISGHKSVSWYQQVLGQGPQFIFQYYEKEERGRGNFPDRFSARQFPNYSSELNVNALLLGDSALYLCASSQAGPNEKLFFGSGTQLSVL.

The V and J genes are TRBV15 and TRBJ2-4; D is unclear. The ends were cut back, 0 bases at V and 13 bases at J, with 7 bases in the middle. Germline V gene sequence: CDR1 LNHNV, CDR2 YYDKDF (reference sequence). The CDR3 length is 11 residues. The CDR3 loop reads CATSRDLQQYF. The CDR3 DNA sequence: TGTGCCACCAGCAGAGACCTTCAGCAGTACTTC.

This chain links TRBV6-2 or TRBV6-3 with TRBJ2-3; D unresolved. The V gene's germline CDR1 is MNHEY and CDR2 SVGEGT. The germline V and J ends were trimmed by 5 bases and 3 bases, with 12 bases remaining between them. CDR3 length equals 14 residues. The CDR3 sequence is CASSVWSVTDTQYF. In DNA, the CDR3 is TGTGCCAGCAGTGTCTGGTCCGTGACAGATACGCAGTATTTT.

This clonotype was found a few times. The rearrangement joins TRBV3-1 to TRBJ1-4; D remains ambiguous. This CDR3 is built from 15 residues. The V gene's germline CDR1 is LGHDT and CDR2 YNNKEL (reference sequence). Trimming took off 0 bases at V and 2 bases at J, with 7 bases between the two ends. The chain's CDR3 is CASSQDRATNEKLFF. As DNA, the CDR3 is TGTGCCAGCAGCCAAGATCGGGCGACTAATGAAAAACTGTTTTTT.

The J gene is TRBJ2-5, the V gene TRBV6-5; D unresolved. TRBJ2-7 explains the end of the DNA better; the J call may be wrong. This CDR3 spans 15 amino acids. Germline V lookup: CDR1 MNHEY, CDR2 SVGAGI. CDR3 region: CASSYLQSATYEQYF. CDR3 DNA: TGTGCCAGCAGTTACCTTCAAAGCGCGACCTACGAGCAGTACTTC.